The text below deals with one T cell receptor beta chain. Its antigen is as yet unknown. The sample originates from a study of blood T cells in healthy people across ages. Broader study findings: Comparison with aged donors showed that long-lived donors had more naive CD4+ cells and higher diversity.

Combining a sample-barcoded 5' primer with a J-beta primer mix, a second PCR ran for roughly 7 to 11 cycles. The template-switch adaptor, which had 12 random nucleotides, put a tag on each cDNA molecule. TCRdb processed the 5' RACE reads anew with MiXCR; each CDR3 protein has one entry. The sample lists over 1,300,000 distinct CDR3 sequences, roughly 60% seen once, with roughly 6.3% in the top ten. Roughly 10 milliliters was the volume of peripheral blood drawn from each donor. In each sample, at least 7 million PBMCs were isolated. Sequencing used blood. This sequence originates from a man younger than 35 in good health.

CDR3 loop: CASRKTGVETQYF. As DNA, the CDR3 is TGTGCCAGCAGAAAGACAGGGGTCGAGACCCAGTACTTC. This sequence joins TRBV6-5 and TRBJ2-5; 8 bases are a match to TRBD1. Unmatched junction bases numbered 5, after V lost 6 bases and J lost 5 bases. The length of the CDR3 is 13 residues. Germline V gene sequence: CDR1 MNHEY, CDR2 SVGAGI.